There are many counts of the clone carrying this TCR beta chain. Its antigen is still unknown. The data are from a study of beta chain features in type 1 diabetes. Study results and caveats: Unsettled here was the matter of whether HLA type influences TCRB rearrangement. VDJ junctions from type 1 diabetes patients carried fewer insertions and larger deletions. There was a moderate but significant shortening of TCRB CDR3s in all four CD4+ subsets of Type 1 diabetes patients.

CD4+ cells of the naive, central memory, regulatory and stem cell-like memory types were sorted via CD45RO/CCR7/CD25/CD127/CD95/CD27. Each population that was sorted was more than 98% pure. The investigators reverse transcribed all of the isolated RNA, so they sequenced expressed TCRB transcripts. Sequencing used immunoSEQ multiplex PCR; TCRdb keeps in-frame clones, though not all of them. The table has about 160,000 clones, approximately 7.8% seen once. Germline CDR1 is SGHTA and CDR2 is FQGNSA. The CDR3 covers 15 residues. The J segment lost 3 bases and the V segment lost 0 bases, leaving 5 bases of the junction unmatched.

Sequencing was performed on central memory CD4+ T cells from blood. The receptor comes from a woman in her thirties or forties with type 1 diabetes. The J gene is TRBJ2-7, the V gene TRBV7-2; 7 bases are a match to TRBD2. This CDR3 reads CASSLAHSGLYEQYF. In DNA form, the CDR3 reads TGTGCCAGCAGCTTAGCGCATAGCGGGCTCTACGAGCAGTACTTC.